This is a list of T cell receptor beta chains from one sample in a study of spatial heterogeneity in lung cancer. TCRdb analysed the 5' RACE reads with MiXCR anew, one entry per CDR3 protein. The sample has 9,500 to 13,000 distinct CDR3 sequences; around 7.8% are singletons. Sequencing used lung tumor tissue, obtained at surgery. The receptor source for this set is a male donor with early-stage non-small cell lung cancer. CDR3s include the opening cysteine and the closing phenylalanine or tryptophan. Fields, in order: D gene, J gene, clone size, V gene, CDR3 protein, CDR3 DNA. A D gene is named only where the DNA matches it firmly. A row's size may be missing; if present it is once, few, many or a size class.

. | TRBJ2-5 | many | TRBV4-2 | CASSQDSRTDTTQYF | TGTGCCAGCAGCCAAGATTCGAGGACGGACACGACCCAGTACTTC
TRBD1 | TRBJ2-7 | many | TRBV12-3/TRBV12-4 | CASSSGTGGYEQYF | TGTGCCAGCAGCTCCGGGACAGGGGGTTACGAGCAGTACTTC
. | TRBJ1-2 | many | TRBV3-1 | CASSPGRSPGGYTF | TGTGCCAGCAGCCCCGGACGGAGTCCCGGGGGCTACACCTTC
. | TRBJ2-1 | medium-sized | TRBV5-4 | CASSGGLGTAYNEQFF | TGTGCCAGCAGCGGGGGACTGGGAACCGCCTACAATGAGCAGTTCTTC
TRBD2 | TRBJ2-7 | few | TRBV12-3/TRBV12-4 | CASKPAGGLFYEQYF | TGTGCCAGCAAACCAGCGGGAGGACTTTTCTACGAGCAGTACTTC
. | TRBJ2-3 | many | TRBV27 | CASSSLLTDTQYF | TGTGCCAGCAGTTCCCTACTCACAGATACGCAGTATTTT
. | TRBJ2-3 | . | TRBV20-1 | CSASGERTDTQYF | TGCAGTGCTAGCGGCGAGAGGACCGATACGCAGTATTTT
. | TRBJ2-1 | many | TRBV3-1 | CASSQQGRTYNEQFF | TGTGCCAGCAGCCAACAGGGTAGGACCTACAATGAGCAGTTCTTC
. | TRBJ2-7 | medium-sized | TRBV20-1 | CSAIGQGRGNEQYF | TGCAGTGCCATTGGGCAGGGGCGAGGAAACGAGCAGTACTTC
. | TRBJ1-1 | few | TRBV7-9 | CASSLAGARDTEAFF | TGTGCCAGCAGCTTAGCGGGGGCGCGGGACACTGAAGCTTTCTTT
. | TRBJ1-5 | . | TRBV6-1 | CASSEAFLDGPEPQHF | TGTGCCAGCAGTGAAGCGTTTCTAGACGGGCCCGAACCCCAGCATTTT
. | TRBJ1-5 | . | TRBV5-5 | CASSLEAVNQPQHF | TGTGCCAGCAGCTTGGAAGCGGTAAATCAGCCCCAGCATTTT
TRBD2 | TRBJ2-1 | few | TRBV24-1 | CATSGAASGLGNEQFF | TGTGCCACCAGTGGGGCTGCTAGCGGTCTAGGGAATGAGCAGTTCTTC
. | TRBJ2-3 | few | TRBV27 | CATSQGDTQYF | TGTGCCACCTCCCAAGGGGATACGCAGTATTTT
TRBD1 | TRBJ2-2 | many | TRBV20-1 | CSARDAGQGGTGELFF | TGCAGTGCTAGAGATGCGGGACAGGGGGGCACCGGGGAGCTGTTTTTT
TRBD2 | TRBJ2-1 | . | TRBV7-3 | CAVGGTSGRASNEQFF | TGTGCCGTCGGGGGGACTAGCGGGAGGGCCAGCAATGAGCAGTTCTTC
. | TRBJ2-3 | many | TRBV7-2 | CASSPILSGTDTQYF | TGTGCCAGCAGCCCCATTTTGTCCGGCACAGATACGCAGTATTTT
TRBD2 | TRBJ2-5 | . | TRBV7-2 | CASSFGRTSQETQYF | TGTGCCAGCAGCTTCGGACGGACTAGCCAAGAGACCCAGTACTTC
TRBD2 | TRBJ2-6 | . | TRBV7-3 | CASSPLAGGSGANVLTF | TGTGCCAGCAGCCCCTTAGCGGGAGGGTCTGGGGCCAACGTCCTGACTTTC
TRBD2 | TRBJ2-1 | . | TRBV20-1 | CSAHPGLAEGSEQFF | TGCAGTGCGCATCCGGGACTAGCGGAAGGTAGTGAGCAGTTCTTC
. | TRBJ1-3 | many | TRBV28 | CATIHSSGNTIYF | TGTGCCACAATACACAGCTCTGGAAACACCATATATTTT
. | TRBJ2-7 | many | TRBV18 | CASTPDIKDEQYF | TGTGCCAGTACACCGGACATAAAGGACGAGCAGTACTTC
. | TRBJ1-6 | medium-sized | TRBV28 | CASSPATSYNSPLHF | TGTGCCAGCAGCCCAGCGACCTCCTATAATTCACCCCTCCACTTT
TRBD1 | TRBJ2-5 | few | TRBV7-7 | CASSSGTGPQETQYF | TGTGCCAGCAGCTCCGGGACAGGGCCCCAAGAGACCCAGTACTTC
. | TRBJ2-1 | . | TRBV20-1 | CSASQGSAYNEQFF | TGCAGTGCTAGTCAAGGGTCGGCATACAATGAGCAGTTCTTC
. | TRBJ2-5 | many | TRBV23-1 | CASPPGPRCAQETQYF | TGCGCCAGCCCACCCGGGCCGCGCTGTGCCCAAGAGACCCAGTACTTC
. | TRBJ2-7 | many | TRBV12-5 | CASGLLMGEQYF | TGTGCTAGTGGTTTGCTAATGGGGGAGCAGTACTTC
. | TRBJ2-5 | many | TRBV7-8 | CASSSGQLQETQYF | TGTGCCAGCAGCTCCGGACAGCTCCAAGAGACCCAGTACTTC
TRBD1 | TRBJ2-1 | few | TRBV28 | CASSYRGVSYNEQFF | TGTGCCAGCAGTTACAGGGGGGTCTCCTACAATGAGCAGTTCTTC
. | TRBJ1-4 | many | TRBV14 | CASSLTRGTNEKLFF | TGTGCCAGCAGCCTTACCCGGGGAACTAATGAAAAACTGTTTTTT
. | TRBJ2-4 | . | TRBV11-2 | CASSEMWLLKNIQYF | TGTGCCAGCAGCGAAATGTGGCTACTTAAAAACATTCAGTACTTC